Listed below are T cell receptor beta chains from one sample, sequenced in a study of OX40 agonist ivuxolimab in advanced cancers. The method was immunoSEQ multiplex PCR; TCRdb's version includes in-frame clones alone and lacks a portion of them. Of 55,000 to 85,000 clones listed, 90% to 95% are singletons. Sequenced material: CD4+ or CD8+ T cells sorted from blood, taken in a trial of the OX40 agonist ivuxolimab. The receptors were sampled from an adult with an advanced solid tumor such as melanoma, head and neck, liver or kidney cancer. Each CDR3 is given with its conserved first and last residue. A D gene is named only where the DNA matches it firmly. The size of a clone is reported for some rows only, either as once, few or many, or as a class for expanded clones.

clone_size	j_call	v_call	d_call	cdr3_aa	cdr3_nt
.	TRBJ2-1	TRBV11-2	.	CASSLGYNEQFF	TGTGCCAGCAGCTTAGGATACAATGAGCAGTTCTTC
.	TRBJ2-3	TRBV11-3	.	CASSFSPRPRDTQYF	TGTGCCAGCAGCTTCTCCCCTCGACCTAGGGATACGCAGTATTTT
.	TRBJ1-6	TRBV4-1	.	CASSQEGNSPLHF	TGCGCCAGCAGCCAAGAGGGGAACTCACCCCTCCACTTT
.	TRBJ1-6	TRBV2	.	CASSGYGGVVPLHF	TGTGCCAGCAGCGGGTATGGGGGGGTTGTACCCCTCCACTTT
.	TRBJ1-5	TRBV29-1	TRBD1	CSGTTGQGQPQHF	TGCAGCGGTACGACAGGGCAGGGTCAGCCCCAGCATTTT
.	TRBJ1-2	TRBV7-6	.	CASSLAGESGYTF	TGTGCCAGCAGCTTAGCGGGGGAGTCGGGCTACACCTTC
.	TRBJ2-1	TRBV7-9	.	CASSLEGGASYNEQFF	TGTGCCAGCAGCTTAGAGGGGGGTGCGTCCTACAATGAGCAGTTCTTC
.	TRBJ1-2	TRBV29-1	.	CSVVYDSNYGYTF	TGCAGCGTTGTATACGACTCTAACTATGGCTACACCTTC
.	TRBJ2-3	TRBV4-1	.	CASSQELVTDTQYF	TGCGCCAGCAGCCAGGAATTAGTCACAGATACGCAGTATTTT
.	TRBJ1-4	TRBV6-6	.	CASSHGGTNEKLFF	TGTGCCAGCAGCCACGGGGGAACTAATGAAAAACTGTTTTTT
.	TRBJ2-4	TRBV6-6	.	CASSPGREGVGNIQYF	TGTGCCAGCAGCCCCGGCCGTGAGGGTGTGGGGAACATTCAGTACTTC
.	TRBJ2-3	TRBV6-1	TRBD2	CASSEWASGSTDTQYF	TGTGCCAGCAGTGAATGGGCTAGCGGAAGCACAGATACGCAGTATTTT
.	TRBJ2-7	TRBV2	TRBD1	CASSEALRTGSHEQYF	TGTGCCAGCAGTGAAGCGCTTCGGACAGGGAGTCACGAGCAGTACTTC
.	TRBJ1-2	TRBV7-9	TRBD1	CASSPEDRLYGYTF	TGTGCCAGCAGCCCCGAGGACAGGTTATATGGCTACACCTTC
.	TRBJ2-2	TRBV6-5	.	CASSPFSTGELFF	TGTGCCAGCAGTCCTTTTTCCACCGGGGAGCTGTTTTTT
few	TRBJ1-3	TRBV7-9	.	CASSLGGSEGNTIYF	TGTGCCAGCAGCTTGGGGGGATCGGAAGGAAACACCATATATTTT
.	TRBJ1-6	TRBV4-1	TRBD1	CASSPSMGQLTSLHF	TGCGCCAGCAGTCCCTCCATGGGACAGCTCACATCCCTCCACTTT
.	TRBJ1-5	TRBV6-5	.	CASSVTRSNQPQHF	TGTGCCAGCAGCGTGACACGTAGCAATCAGCCCCAGCATTTT
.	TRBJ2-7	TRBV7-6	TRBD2	CASSPAGGTYEQYF	TGTGCCAGCAGTCCAGCGGGGGGTACCTACGAGCAGTACTTC
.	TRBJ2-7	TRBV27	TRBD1	CASWTGENEQYF	TGTGCCAGCTGGACAGGGGAAAACGAGCAGTACTTC
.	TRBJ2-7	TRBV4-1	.	CASSQGRGELNYEQYF	TGCGCCAGCAGCCAGGGTAGGGGAGAACTTAACTACGAGCAGTACTTC
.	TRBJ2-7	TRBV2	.	CASSDYSYEQYF	TGTGCCAGCAGTGACTACTCCTACGAGCAGTACTTC
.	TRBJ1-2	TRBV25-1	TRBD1	CASSGQGLGGYTF	TGTGCCAGCAGTGGACAGGGCCTAGGGGGCTACACCTTC
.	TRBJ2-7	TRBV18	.	CASSPSGEGLHEQYF	TGTGCCAGCTCACCCAGTGGCGAGGGTCTCCACGAGCAGTACTTC
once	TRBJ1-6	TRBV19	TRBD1	CATAGQGEFSPLHF	TGTGCCACTGCGGGACAGGGGGAATTTTCACCCCTCCACTTT
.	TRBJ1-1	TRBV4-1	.	CASSQGNTEAFF	TGCGCCAGCAGCCAAGGTAACACTGAAGCTTTCTTT
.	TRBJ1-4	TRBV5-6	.	CASSFGGPEKLFF	TGTGCCAGCAGCTTTGGGGGGCCTGAAAAACTGTTTTTT
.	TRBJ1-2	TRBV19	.	CASTLHPRLGYTF	TGTGCCAGTACCCTACACCCGCGCTTGGGCTACACCTTC
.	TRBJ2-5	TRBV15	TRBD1	CATSSDRAETQYF	TGTGCCACCAGCAGCGACAGGGCAGAGACCCAGTACTTC
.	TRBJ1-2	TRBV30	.	CAWRGAPFRDGYTF	TGTGCCTGGAGGGGGGCCCCCTTCAGGGATGGCTACACCTTC
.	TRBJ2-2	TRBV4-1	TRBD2	CASSQVGLAGGVVFF	TGCGCCAGCAGCCAAGTAGGACTAGCGGGGGGCGTGGTGTTTTTT
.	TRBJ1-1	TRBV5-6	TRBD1	CASRPGQGPTEAFF	TGTGCCAGCAGACCGGGACAGGGCCCCACTGAAGCTTTCTTT
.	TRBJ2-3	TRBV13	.	CASTLRGTDTQYF	TGTGCCAGCACACTCCGGGGCACAGATACGCAGTATTTT
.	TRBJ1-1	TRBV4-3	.	CASSQGTNTEAFF	TGCGCCAGCAGCCAAGGTACTAACACTGAAGCTTTCTTT
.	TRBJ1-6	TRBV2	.	CASRENSPLHF	TGTGCCAGCAGAGAGAATTCACCCCTCCACTTT
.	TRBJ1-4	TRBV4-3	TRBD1	CASSQDGTGYGGTNEKLFF	TGCGCCAGCAGCCAAGACGGGACAGGGTACGGGGGGACTAATGAAAAACTGTTTTTT
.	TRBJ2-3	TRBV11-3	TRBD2	CASSPRGGRDTDTQYF	TGTGCCAGCAGCCCTCGCGGGGGGAGAGACACAGATACGCAGTATTTT
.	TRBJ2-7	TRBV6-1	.	CASGGPKDSYEQYF	TGTGCCAGCGGAGGACCCAAGGACTCCTACGAGCAGTACTTC
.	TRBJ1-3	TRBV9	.	CASSETGSLSGNTIYF	TGTGCCAGCAGCGAAACAGGGTCCCTCTCTGGAAACACCATATATTTT
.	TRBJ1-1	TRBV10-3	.	CAISDPRVLNTEAFF	TGTGCCATCAGTGACCCGAGAGTATTGAACACTGAAGCTTTCTTT
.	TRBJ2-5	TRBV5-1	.	CASSLEVKQETQYF	TGCGCCAGCAGCTTGGAGGTCAAGCAAGAGACCCAGTACTTC
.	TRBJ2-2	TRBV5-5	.	CAGVAGELFF	TGTGCCGGGGTCGCCGGGGAGCTGTTTTTT
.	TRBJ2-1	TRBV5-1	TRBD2	CASSPGGNEDEQFF	TGCGCCAGCAGCCCGGGGGGTAACGAGGATGAGCAGTTCTTC
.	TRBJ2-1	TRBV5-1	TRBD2	CAGSPGGNEDEQFF	TGCGCCGGCAGCCCGGGGGGTAACGAGGATGAGCAGTTCTTC
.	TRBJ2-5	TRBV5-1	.	CASSLVGGPPETQYF	TGCGCCAGCAGCTTGGTGGGGGGCCCTCCCGAGACCCAGTACTTC
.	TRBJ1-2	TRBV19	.	CASSIWAGNYTF	TGTGCCAGTAGTATATGGGCAGGGAACTACACCTTC
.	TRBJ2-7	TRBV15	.	CATSRPPGGGSYEQYF	TGTGCCACCAGCAGACCTCCAGGGGGGGGCTCCTACGAGCAGTACTTC
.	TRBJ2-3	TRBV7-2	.	CASRGATDTQYF	TGTGCCAGCAGGGGGGCCACAGATACGCAGTATTTT
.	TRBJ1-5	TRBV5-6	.	CASSPGPGGIFQPQHF	TGTGCCAGCAGCCCCGGCCCGGGAGGGATATTTCAGCCCCAGCATTTT
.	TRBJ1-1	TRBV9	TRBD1	CASSPTGYTEAFF	TGTGCCAGCAGCCCGACAGGGTACACTGAAGCTTTCTTT
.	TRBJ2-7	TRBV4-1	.	CASSQERFPYEQYF	TGCGCCAGCAGCCAAGAAAGGTTTCCCTACGAGCAGTACTTC
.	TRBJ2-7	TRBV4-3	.	CASSQDPTPQAEAAEQYF	TGCGCCAGCAGCCAAGATCCGACCCCTCAAGCCGAGGCGGCCGAGCAGTACTTC
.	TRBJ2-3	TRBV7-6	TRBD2	CASSMTSGADASTDTQYF	TGTGCCAGCAGCATGACTAGCGGGGCTGACGCTAGCACAGATACGCAGTATTTT
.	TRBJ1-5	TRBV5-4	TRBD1	CASSLAPTGQGLHF	TGTGCCAGCAGCTTGGCCCCTACGGGACAGGGGCTTCATTTT
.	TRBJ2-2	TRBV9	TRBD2	CASSVATGLASGELFF	TGTGCCAGCAGCGTAGCTACTGGACTAGCCAGCGGGGAGCTGTTTTTT
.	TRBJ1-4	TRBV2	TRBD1	CASRAGQGANEKLFF	TGTGCCAGCAGGGCCGGACAGGGGGCGAATGAAAAACTGTTTTTT